These 10 T cell receptor beta chains were sequenced from one sample in a study of control samples from healthy donors and cancer patients. Assay: immunoSEQ multiplex PCR; the TCRdb copy retains only in-frame clones and omits some. The data hold some 28,000 clones, with 65% to 80% observed a single time. Sequencing was carried out using PBMCs. These receptors came from a man in his sixties with head and neck cancer.

The chain is built from TRBV7-3 and TRBJ2-3, with 8 bases matching TRBD2. The CDR3 is 17 residues long. Unmatched junction bases numbered 8, after V lost 1 base and J lost 2 bases. Germline CDR1 and CDR2: SGHTA and FQGTGA. This CDR3 is CASSLNGRGGYTDTQYF. DNA for the CDR3: TGTGCCAGCAGCTTAAACGGTCGCGGGGGGTACACAGATACGCAGTATTTT.

V gene TRBV18 combines with J gene TRBJ2-2; TRBD1 matches 9 bases. Germline CDR1 and CDR2: KGHSH and LQKENI. V lost 2 bases and J lost 3; bases outside the gene matches: 1. This CDR3 is 15 amino acids long. DNA for the CDR3: TGTGCCAGCTCACCAAGACAGGGGGACACCGGGGAGCTGTTTTTT. Translating gives CASSPRQGDTGELFF. The full variable domain, its missing parts supplied by reference TRBV18 and TRBJ2-2, is NAGVMQNPRHLVRRRGQEARLRCSPMKGHSHVYWYRQLPEEGLKFMVYLQKENIIDESGMPKERFSAEFPKEGPSILRIQQVVRGDSAAYFCASSPRQGDTGELFFGEGSRLTVL.

The genes are TRBV30 and TRBJ1-2, with TRBD1 as a possible D gene (5 bases). The CDR3 has 13 residues. Trimming took 2 bases from V and 2 from J, leaving 9 bases between them. The germline V gene has CDR1 GTSNPN and CDR2 SVGIG (reference sequence). The CDR3 nucleotides read TGTGCCTGGAGTAGGGACGAAAACTATGGCTACACCTTC. This gives the protein CAWSRDENYGYTF.

This chain uses TRBV15 with TRBJ1-5; 10 bases map to TRBD1. This CDR3 is 16 amino acids long. The trim removed 5 bases at V and 0 bases at J, leaving 4 bases unmatched. Germline-derived CDR1 and CDR2 are LNHNV and YYDKDF (reference sequence). The CDR3 reads CATSGRTGGSNQPQHF. CDR3 nucleotides: TGTGCCACCAGCGGAAGGACAGGGGGTAGCAATCAGCCCCAGCATTTT.

There are a few counts of this clone. The chain is built from TRBV19 and TRBJ1-5, with D tentatively TRBD1 (5 bases). V lost 6 bases and J 1 base, leaving 10 bases between the germline ends. The CDR3 is 14 amino acids. CDR1 and CDR2 (germline): LNHDA, SQIVND (reference sequence). The CDR3 sequence is CASSGHISNQPQHF. The CDR3 DNA is TGTGCCAGTAGCGGACACATCAGCAATCAGCCCCAGCATTTT.

The chain has TRBV3-1 (or the pseudogene TRBV3-2) and TRBJ1-5, with D unresolved. The V and J ends lost 2 bases and 4 bases respectively, with 6 bases between them. Germline CDR1 is LGHDT and CDR2 is YNNKEL (reference sequence). The CDR3 loop spans 13 amino acids. CDR3 nucleotide sequence: TGTGCCAGCAGCCAAAGGATTAATCAGCCCCAGCATTTT. This gives the protein CASSQRINQPQHF.

The chain employs TRBV6-1 and TRBJ1-1; 9 bases agree with TRBD1. The germline gives CDR1 MNHNS, CDR2 SASEGT. The CDR3 has 16 amino acids. Losses at the gene ends were 2 bases for V and 4 bases for J; bases not matched to a gene: 8. The CDR3, as DNA: TGTGCCAGCAGTGAACTAACAGGGGGCGGTGGCACTGAAGCTTTCTTT. It encodes CASSELTGGGGTEAFF.

This clone was detected once. This chain connects TRBV7-2 to TRBJ1-6; tentative D call: TRBD1 (6 bases). V lost 4 bases, J lost 9 bases, and 16 bases lay in between. Germline CDR1 SGHTA, CDR2 FQGNSA. CDR3 length: 15 amino acids. The CDR3 sequence: CASSSQQGRGSPLHF. The CDR3 nucleotides are TGTGCCAGCAGCTCCCAACAGGGACGGGGTTCACCCCTCCACTTT.

The chain links TRBV27 to TRBJ1-1, with D hard to call. V lost 0 bases and J 3 bases, leaving 8 bases between the germline ends. The length of the CDR3 is 14 residues. Germline assignment: CDR1 MNHEY and CDR2 SMNVEV (reference sequence). The CDR3 is CASSLSPRDTEAFF. In DNA form, the CDR3 reads TGTGCCAGCAGTTTATCCCCGCGAGACACTGAAGCTTTCTTT.

The chain couples TRBV19 to TRBJ2-1, with a weak D call TRBD1 (6 bases). In germline, CDR1 is LNHDA, CDR2 SQIVND (reference sequence). V was pared by 7 bases and J by 3 bases, with 13 bases between. CDR3 length: 14 amino acids. The CDR3 nucleotides are TGTGCCAGTACCTCGGACAGAATCTACAATGAGCAGTTCTTC. Translated, it gives CASTSDRIYNEQFF.